The clone carrying this TCR delta chain was seen just once. The antigen is not known. The identical CDR3 is also encoded by other nucleotide sequences in the sample. Sorted Vdelta1+ thymocytes were about 96% to 99.6% pure. RNA was extracted from the cells and then reverse transcribed. Pooled V-gene forward primers with one constant-region reverse primer generated the CDR3 amplicons by multiplex PCR. TCRdb reprocessed the multiplex PCR reads using CATT. The sample has about 75,000 delta-chain clones; approximately 37% are singletons. This record comes from a study of Vδ1+ human thymocytes. General study points: Thymic TRG and TRD repertoires appeared highly polyclonal. Around 20% of thymic delta-chain sequences were Vdelta2, with few Vdelta3, unlike blood Vdelta1+ controls. Bulk repertoire data may be misinterpreted because of unexpected Vdelta2 sequences.

From germline, CDR1 is TSWWSYY and CDR2 QGS. The V segment lost 1 base and the J segment 3 bases; nucleotides outside the gene matches: 23. The CDR3 is made up of 23 amino acids. Sequencing input: Vdelta1+ gamma-delta thymocytes from the thymus. Subset given: FACS-sorted CD3+ TCRalphabeta- TCRVdelta1+ TCRVdelta2- thymocytes. This chain links TRDV1 with TRDJ1; 13 nucleotides align to TRDD3. The sequence was collected from a boy younger than two who had congenital heart surgery. The CDR3 is CALGEPEFKGYTGGYAVSDKLIF. The CDR3 bases are TGTGCTCTTGGGGAACCCGAGTTCAAGGGCTATACTGGGGGATACGCCGTATCCGATAAACTCATCTTT.